The clone carrying this TCR beta chain was seen more than once but under ten times. Its antigen is undetermined. A read error may account for a junction end that differs from germline. The investigators sampled blood at baseline, at cycle 4 day 1, and at cycle 7 day 1. CDR1 SQVTM and CDR2 ANQGSEA come from the germline V gene. This CDR3 has 11 residues. This specimen belongs to a study of OX40 agonist ivuxolimab in advanced cancers. Study in general: Cohort: 80% to 85% men, mean age 60, aged about 23 to 79. Antecedent anti-PD-1, anti-PD-L1 or anti-CTLA-4 therapy was permissible, with around 41% having received some. Whole-study results and caveats: At doses 0.1 to 3.0 mg/kg, CD4+ and CD8+ clones expanded.

Sequencing used immunoSEQ multiplex PCR; TCRdb keeps in-frame clones, though not all of them. The data show roughly 19,000 clones, about two thirds seen once. The specimen comprised CD4+ or CD8+ T cells sorted from blood, sampled in a trial of the OX40 agonist ivuxolimab. The TCR comes from an adult with an advanced solid tumor such as melanoma, head and neck, liver or kidney cancer. V gene TRBV29-1 combines with J gene TRBJ2-1; D may be TRBD2 (5 bases). CDR3 residues: CSVFDRGPVVF. The CDR3 DNA is TGCAGCGTTTTCGATCGGGGTCCTGTCGTCTTC.